This entry concerns a single T cell receptor beta chain. The data are from a study of control samples from healthy donors and cancer patients. CDR1 and CDR2 from the germline V gene are MNHEY and SMNVEV (reference sequence). Unmatched junction bases numbered 10, after V lost 3 bases and J lost 8 bases. This CDR3 has 15 amino acids. Only in-frame clones appear in the TCRdb table, and some are missing; sequencing was by immunoSEQ multiplex PCR. The profile shows under 100,000 clones, roughly nine tenths of them singletons. The sequenced sample consisted of PBMCs. The genes are TRBV27 and TRBJ2-1; 7 bases are a match to TRBD1. This TCR came from a woman aged 45-65 years with colorectal cancer. The CDR3 DNA is TGTGCCAGCAGTTTTGGAGCAGGGGGTGGGGATGAGCAGTTCTTC. This encodes CASSFGAGGGDEQFF.